This T cell receptor (beta chain) was identified during a study of T cell responses to AZD1222 COVID-19 vaccine. Study-wide results and caveats: Close to half of all spike-specific TCRs reportedly target regions of the variants that are unmutated. Among vaccine-associated CD4 TCRs, coverage spanned spike, with dominance at 160-218 and 743-854. The donor group comprised mostly white British people and more females; the analysis possibly underestimated clonal diversity.

Germline V lookup: CDR1 MNHEY, CDR2 SVGAGI. Trimming took 0 bases from V and 11 from J, leaving 19 bases between them. CDR3 length: 15 residues. Method: immunoSEQ multiplex PCR; TCRdb's copy keeps in-frame clones and lacks some. The sample includes just over 30,000 clones, 85% to 90% of them seen just once. Points on this clone: Antigen unknown.

Specimen: peripheral blood, collected 28 days after the second AZD1222 dose. The receptor comes from an adult who received the AZD1222 COVID-19 vaccine. This chain uses TRBV6-5 with TRBJ1-1; D unresolved. The CDR3 nucleotides read TGTGCCAGCAGTTACTCCGCGTCGGACGGAGCCGAGGCTTTCTTT. Its translation: CASSYSASDGAEAFF.